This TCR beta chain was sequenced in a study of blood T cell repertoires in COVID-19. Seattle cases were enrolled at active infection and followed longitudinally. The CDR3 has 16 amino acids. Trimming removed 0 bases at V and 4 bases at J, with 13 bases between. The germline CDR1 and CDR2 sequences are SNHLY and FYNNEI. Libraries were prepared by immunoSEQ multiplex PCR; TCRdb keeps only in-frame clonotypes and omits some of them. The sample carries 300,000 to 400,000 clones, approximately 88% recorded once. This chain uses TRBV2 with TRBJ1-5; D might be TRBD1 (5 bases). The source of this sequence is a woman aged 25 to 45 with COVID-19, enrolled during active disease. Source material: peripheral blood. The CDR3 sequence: CASSEAPRAPNQPQHF. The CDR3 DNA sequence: TGTGCCAGCAGTGAAGCTCCCAGGGCCCCGAATCAGCCCCAGCATTTT.